This TCR beta chain was sequenced for a study of early T cells in non-severe SARS-CoV-2 infection. Study-level background: The authors sequenced bulk RNA from unsorted whole blood, leaving chains unpaired.

This clonotype has a handful of counts. Its antigen remains unknown. Individual cDNA molecules received unique molecular identifiers during library preparation. TCRdb independently ran MiXCR on the 5' RACE reads; one entry per CDR3 protein. The sample records tens of thousands of distinct CDR3 sequences, roughly 13% being singletons. Looked up from germline, CDR1 is KGHSH and CDR2 is LQKENI. The junction had 4 bases not matched to a gene; V was cut back by 5 bases and J by 0 bases. The CDR3 sequence is 16 residues long. Study observations and caveats: Private and CD4 specificities were missed by VDJdb matching, skewed to anti-spike CD8.

This TCR came from an adult who was a healthcare worker with PCR-confirmed SARS-CoV-2 infection or an uninfected control (not recorded which). This sequence joins TRBV18 and TRBJ2-1; 10 bases are shared with TRBD1. Sequenced material: whole blood. As DNA, the CDR3 is TGTGCCAGCTCAGTCGGGGACAGGGGCTCCTACAATGAGCAGTTCTTC. Its protein is CASSVGDRGSYNEQFF.